This T cell receptor (beta chain) was identified in a study of blood T cell repertoires in COVID-19. The CDR3 consists of 16 residues. Germline assignment: CDR1 SGHDT and CDR2 YYEEEE. With V trimmed by 4 bases and J by 4 bases, 3 bases remained unmatched. The table came from immunoSEQ multiplex PCR; TCRdb's copy has only in-frame clones and leaves some out. Of 40,000 to 50,000 clones in the sample, 80% to 90% were seen once. This clone was found once. The V and J genes are TRBV5-6 and TRBJ2-2; 14 bases agree with TRBD2. The source material was peripheral blood. This receptor was identified in a human donor in a cohort sampled during active COVID-19. In nucleotides, the CDR3 is TGTGCCAGCAGCACGGGACTAGCGGGAGCCACCGGGGAGCTGTTTTTT. It encodes CASSTGLAGATGELFF.